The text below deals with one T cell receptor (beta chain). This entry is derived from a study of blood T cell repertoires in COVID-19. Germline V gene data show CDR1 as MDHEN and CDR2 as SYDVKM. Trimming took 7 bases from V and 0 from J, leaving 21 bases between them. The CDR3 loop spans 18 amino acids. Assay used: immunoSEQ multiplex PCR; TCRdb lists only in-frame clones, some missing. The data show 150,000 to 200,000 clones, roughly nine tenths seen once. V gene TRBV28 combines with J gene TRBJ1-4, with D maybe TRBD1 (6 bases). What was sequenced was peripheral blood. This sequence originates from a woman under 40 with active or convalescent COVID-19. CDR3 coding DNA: TGTGCCAGCACCGTGCCGGAGGCCCAGGGGACAACTAATGAAAAACTGTTTTTT. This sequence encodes CASTVPEAQGTTNEKLFF. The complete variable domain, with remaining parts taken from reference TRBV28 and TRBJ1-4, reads DVKVTQSSRYLVKRTGEKVFLECVQDMDHENMFWYRQDPGLGLRLIYFSYDVKMKEKGDIPEGYSVSREKKERFSLILESASTNQTSMYLCASTVPEAQGTTNEKLFFGSGTQLSVL.